Each of the 18 T cell receptor beta chains below was sequenced from the same sample in a study of control samples from healthy donors and cancer patients. Repertoires were generated with immunoSEQ multiplex PCR, while TCRdb's copy carries only in-frame clones and drops some. The sample has about 20,000 clones; 75% to 85% are singletons. Material: PBMCs. Receptors originate from a man between 60 and 70 years old with head and neck cancer.

V usage is TRBV12-3 or TRBV12-4 and J usage is TRBJ2-4; D uncertain. V lost 4 bases, J lost 6 bases, and 7 bases lay in between. CDR3 length: 12 amino acids. The CDR3, as DNA: TGTGCCAGCAGTTACAGCACAAACATTCAGTACTTC. Residues: CASSYSTNIQYF.

This rearrangement joins TRBV28 to TRBJ2-7; no definite D call. Germline V lookup: CDR1 MDHEN, CDR2 SYDVKM. The CDR3 contains 14 residues. The V gene lost 3 bases and the J gene lost 3 bases, with 12 bases spanning the gap. The CDR3 sequence is CASSFQSLSYEQYF. The CDR3 bases are TGTGCCAGCAGTTTTCAATCGTTGAGCTACGAGCAGTACTTC.

V usage is TRBV27 and J usage is TRBJ2-7, with D perhaps assigned TRBD1 or TRBD2 (5 bases each). CDR1 is MNHEY, CDR2 SMNVEV, per germline (reference sequence). CDR3 size: 13 residues. The V end lost 5 bases, the J end lost 4 bases, and 12 bases lay between the germline ends. The CDR3 reads CASSLGVQYEQYF. As DNA, the CDR3 is TGTGCCAGCAGTCTGGGGGTACAGTACGAGCAGTACTTC.

The chain is built from TRBV11-1 and TRBJ2-7, with TRBD1 matching over 7 bases. The trim removed 5 bases at V and 0 bases at J, leaving 7 bases unmatched. Germline values: CDR1 SGHAT, CDR2 FQDESV (reference sequence). CDR3 size: 15 residues. DNA of the CDR3: TGTGCCAGCAGCCTCGGGACAGTATACTCCTACGAGCAGTACTTC. It encodes CASSLGTVYSYEQYF.

V gene TRBV4-1 combines with J gene TRBJ1-2, with no clear D. Germline-derived CDR1 and CDR2 are MGHRA and YSYEKL. This CDR3 has 16 amino acids. The V gene lost 4 bases and the J gene lost 6 bases, with 21 bases spanning the gap. In DNA, the CDR3 is TGCGCCAGCAGCCCACAACAAGGAGGCACGATTGATGGCTACACCTTC. Its protein is CASSPQQGGTIDGYTF.

This chain joins TRBV6-6 and TRBJ1-1; D is ambiguous. This CDR3 region has 14 residues. Germline V gene lookup returns CDR1 MNHNY and CDR2 SVGAGI (reference sequence). V lost 6 bases and J 4 bases, leaving 15 bases between the germline ends. CDR3 region: CASSQPRTFTEAFF. In DNA, the CDR3 is TGTGCCAGCAGCCAACCTAGGACCTTCACTGAAGCTTTCTTT.

The chain is built from TRBV5-4 and TRBJ2-5, with TRBD2 matching over 7 bases. The V gene end was trimmed by 2 bases and the J gene end by 4 bases; junction bases not matched to a gene: 11. The CDR3 contains 16 residues. CDR1 is SGHNT and CDR2 is YYREEE in the germline V gene (reference sequence). The chain's CDR3 is CASSLGSGNSPETQYF. Written as DNA, the CDR3 is TGTGCCAGCAGCTTAGGCAGCGGGAACTCTCCAGAGACCCAGTACTTC.

This clone was found once. This chain uses TRBV15 with TRBJ1-2; 7 bases line up with TRBD1. The CDR3 runs 15 residues. Germline loops: CDR1 LNHNV, CDR2 YYDKDF (reference sequence). V was pared by 1 base and J by 6 bases, with 8 bases of the junction left unmatched. Written as DNA, the CDR3 is TGTGCCACCAGCAGAGGCTTTGCAGGGGGTGATGGCTACACCTTC. This gives the protein CATSRGFAGGDGYTF. Filled out from reference TRBV15 and TRBJ1-2, the complete variable domain reads DAMVIQNPRYQVTQFGKPVTLSCSQTLNHNVMYWYQQKSSQAPKLLFHYYDKDFNNEADTPDNFQSRRPNTSFCFLDIRSPGLGDTAMYLCATSRGFAGGDGYTFGSGTRLTVV.

V gene TRBV6-6 combines with J gene TRBJ1-1; D call uncertain. Germline CDR1 is MNHNY and CDR2 is SVGAGI (reference sequence). The V end was cut by 2 bases, the J end by 5 bases, with 12 bases between. The CDR3 contains 14 residues. In nucleotides, the CDR3 is TGTGCCAGCAGTTACGCGAGGGCGCGGACTGAAGCTTTCTTT. Residues: CASSYARARTEAFF.

This clone occurred once. One end of the junction is discordant with germline, which a read error may explain. V usage is TRBV28 and J usage is TRBJ1-1, with D possibly TRBD1 on 6 matching bases. Germline V gene lookup returns CDR1 MDHEN and CDR2 SYDVKM. This CDR3 spans 14 amino acids. The CDR3 DNA is TGTGCCAGCAGTTTCTCAACAGGGAACACTGCAGCTTTCTTT. It codes for CASSFSTGNTAAFF. Full variable domain (remainder filled in from reference TRBV28 and TRBJ1-1): DVKVTQSSRYLVKRTGEKVFLECVQDMDHENMFWYRQDPGLGLRLIYFSYDVKMKEKGDIPEGYSVSREKKERFSLILESASTNQTSMYLCASSFSTGNTAAFFGQGTRLTVV.

V usage is TRBV7-9 and J usage is TRBJ2-7; the match to TRBD1 covers 11 bases. V dropped 1 base and J dropped 1; count of bases not matched to a gene: 0. This CDR3 is built from 15 residues. CDR1 is SEHNR, CDR2 FQNEAQ, per germline (reference sequence). CDR3 bases: TGTGCCAGCAGCTTAGGGGACAGGGGGTCCTACGAGCAGTACTTC. This translates into CASSLGDRGSYEQYF.

To note about this clone: The identical CDR3 is also encoded by other nucleotide sequences in the sample. The chain employs TRBV9 and TRBJ1-3; TRBD1 might be the D (6 bases). Deletions cut 4 bases from V and 3 bases from J, with 14 bases between. Germline V lookup: CDR1 SGDLS, CDR2 YYNGEE. The CDR3 runs to 15 residues. The CDR3 bases are TGTGCCAGCAGCCCCAGTGGAGGGGGTGGAAACACCATATATTTT. It codes for CASSPSGGGGNTIYF.

The chain links TRBV9 to TRBJ2-3; perhaps TRBD1 as D (6 bases). Germline V gene data show CDR1 as SGDLS and CDR2 as YYNGEE. V was trimmed by 4 bases and J by 6 bases, leaving 33 bases between them. The CDR3 sequence is 20 residues long. This CDR3 reads CASSPALGDTLFLRTDTQYF. In nucleotides, the CDR3 is TGTGCCAGCAGCCCTGCTTTGGGGGACACCCTATTCCTCCGGACGGATACGCAGTATTTT.

The chain joins TRBV18 to TRBJ2-7; 9 bases agree with TRBD2. The CDR3 runs to 16 residues. V lost 2 bases and J lost 1; bases outside the gene matches: 6. Germline V gives CDR1 KGHSH, CDR2 LQKENI. CDR3 region: CASSPESLAGSYEQYF. The CDR3 DNA is TGTGCCAGCTCACCAGAGAGCCTAGCGGGATCCTACGAGCAGTACTTC.

The rearrangement joins TRBV6-5 to TRBJ2-5; D perhaps matches TRBD1 (5 bases). Germline CDR1 is MNHEY and CDR2 is SVGAGI. The CDR3 spans 13 residues. V was trimmed by 7 bases and J by 5 bases, leaving 14 bases between them. The CDR3 bases are TGTGCCAGCACAAAGGGGTTGGTGGAGACCCAGTACTTC. Translating gives CASTKGLVETQYF.

The chain couples TRBV3-1 (or the pseudogene TRBV3-2) to TRBJ1-4; D possibly corresponds to TRBD1 (5 bases). Germline V gene sequence: CDR1 LGHDT, CDR2 YNNKEL (reference sequence). This CDR3 is built from 16 residues. Trimming removed 5 bases from V and 8 bases from J, with 21 bases in between. The CDR3 region is CASSLSSGRANEKLFF. The CDR3 region has the DNA TGTGCCAGCAGCTTGTCCTCAGGGAGGGCAAACGAAAAACTGTTTTTT.

The genes are TRBV23-1 and TRBJ1-4, with 11 bases identical to TRBD1. TRBV23-1 is treated as an ORF (open reading frame) with a function not yet certain. J gave up 3 bases and V 8 bases, and 11 bases lay outside the gene matches. CDR3 length equals 17 residues. The CDR3 loop is CASSDRTGGSANEKLFF. CDR3 sequence (DNA): TGCGCCAGCTCGGATCGGACAGGGGGCAGCGCTAATGAAAAACTGTTTTTT.

The chain couples TRBV7-2 to TRBJ2-1; D possibly corresponds to TRBD1 (6 bases). The CDR3 loop spans 15 amino acids. V was pared by 4 bases and J by 7 bases, with 17 bases between. Germline loops: CDR1 SGHTA, CDR2 FQGNSA. CDR3 in amino acids: CASSSQWGLGNEQFF. CDR3 in DNA: TGTGCCAGCAGCTCCCAATGGGGGCTCGGGAATGAGCAGTTCTTC.